This TCR beta chain was found in a study of blood T cell repertoires in COVID-19. Whole-study context: T cells, B-cell-depleted T cells, or PBMCs supplied cDNA or gDNA.

Seattle patients were enrolled during active infection and followed longitudinally. Data came from immunoSEQ multiplex PCR; TCRdb stores just in-frame clones and leaves some out. The sample carries approximately 330,000 clones, 87% recorded once. Sequenced sample: peripheral blood. The TCR originated in a man aged 30 to 39 with COVID-19, enrolled during active disease.

DNA of the CDR3: TGTGCCACCTCCAGGGGGGTACAAGAGACCCAGTACTTC. Translation: CATSRGVQETQYF. This sequence joins TRBV15 and TRBJ2-5; D possibly corresponds to TRBD1 (7 bases). Germline V gene sequence: CDR1 LNHNV, CDR2 YYDKDF (reference sequence). V was pared by 8 bases and J by 2 bases, with 12 bases between. This CDR3 has 13 amino acids. Full variable domain (remainder filled in from reference TRBV15 and TRBJ2-5): DAMVIQNPRYQVTQFGKPVTLSCSQTLNHNVMYWYQQKSSQAPKLLFHYYDKDFNNEADTPDNFQSRRPNTSFCFLDIRSPGLGDTAMYLCATSRGVQETQYFGPGTRLLVL.